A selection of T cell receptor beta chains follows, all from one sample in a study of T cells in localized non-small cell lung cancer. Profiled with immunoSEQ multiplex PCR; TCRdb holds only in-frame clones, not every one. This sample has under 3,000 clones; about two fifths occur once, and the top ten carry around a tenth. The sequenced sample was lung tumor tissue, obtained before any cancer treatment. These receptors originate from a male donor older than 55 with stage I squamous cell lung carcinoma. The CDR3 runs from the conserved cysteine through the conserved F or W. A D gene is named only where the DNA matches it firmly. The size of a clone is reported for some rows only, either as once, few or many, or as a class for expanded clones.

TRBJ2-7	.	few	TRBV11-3	CASSLVDGTYEQYF	TGTGCCAGCAGCTTAGTGGACGGAACCTACGAGCAGTACTTC
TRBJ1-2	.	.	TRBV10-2	CASSESRANYGYTF	TGCGCCAGCAGTGAGTCGAGGGCAAACTATGGCTACACCTTC
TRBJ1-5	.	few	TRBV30	CAWSHNGDQPQHF	TGTGCCTGGAGCCACAACGGTGATCAGCCCCAGCATTTT
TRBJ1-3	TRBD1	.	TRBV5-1	CASGWGTGVSGNTIYF	TGCGCCAGCGGTTGGGGGACAGGGGTCTCTGGAAACACCATATATTTT
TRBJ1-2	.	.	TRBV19	CASSGPETVVNYGYTF	TGTGCCAGTAGTGGGCCAGAGACAGTTGTTAACTATGGCTACACCTTC
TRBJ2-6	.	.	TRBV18	CASSPRAEPTSSSGANVLTF	TGTGCCAGCTCACCAAGAGCGGAACCCACCAGCAGCTCTGGGGCCAACGTCCTGACTTTC
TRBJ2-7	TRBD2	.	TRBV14	CASSPGTSGEQYF	TGTGCCAGCAGCCCCGGGACTAGCGGGGAGCAGTACTTC
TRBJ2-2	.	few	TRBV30	CAWSSLAFLVGELFF	TGTGCCTGGAGTAGTCTAGCGTTTTTGGTCGGGGAGCTGTTTTTT
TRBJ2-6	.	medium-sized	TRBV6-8	CASSYDSRTGANVLTF	TGTGCCAGCAGTTACGACAGCCGGACTGGGGCCAACGTCCTGACTTTC
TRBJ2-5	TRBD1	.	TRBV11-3	CASSLGTGGRETQYF	TGTGCCAGCAGCTTAGGGACAGGGGGGCGGGAGACCCAGTACTTC
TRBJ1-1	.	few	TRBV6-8	CASSGRVGTEAFF	TGTGCCAGCAGTGGCAGGGTAGGGACTGAAGCTTTCTTT
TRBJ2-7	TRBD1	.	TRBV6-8	CASSVGTGGFYEQYF	TGTGCCAGCAGTGTAGGGACAGGGGGTTTCTACGAGCAGTACTTC